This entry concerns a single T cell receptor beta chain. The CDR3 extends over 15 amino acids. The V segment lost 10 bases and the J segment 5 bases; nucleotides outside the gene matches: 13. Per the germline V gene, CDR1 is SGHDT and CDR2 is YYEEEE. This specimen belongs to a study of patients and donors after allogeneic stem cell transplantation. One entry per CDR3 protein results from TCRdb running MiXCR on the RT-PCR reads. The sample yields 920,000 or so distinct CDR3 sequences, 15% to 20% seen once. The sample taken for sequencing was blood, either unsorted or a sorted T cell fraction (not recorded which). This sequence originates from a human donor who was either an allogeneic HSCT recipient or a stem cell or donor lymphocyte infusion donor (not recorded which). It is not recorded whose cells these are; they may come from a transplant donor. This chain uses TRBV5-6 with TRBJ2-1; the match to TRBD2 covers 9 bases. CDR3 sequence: CASWGLAGVNNEQFF. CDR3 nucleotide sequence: TGTGCCTCATGGGGATTAGCGGGAGTAAACAATGAGCAGTTCTTC.